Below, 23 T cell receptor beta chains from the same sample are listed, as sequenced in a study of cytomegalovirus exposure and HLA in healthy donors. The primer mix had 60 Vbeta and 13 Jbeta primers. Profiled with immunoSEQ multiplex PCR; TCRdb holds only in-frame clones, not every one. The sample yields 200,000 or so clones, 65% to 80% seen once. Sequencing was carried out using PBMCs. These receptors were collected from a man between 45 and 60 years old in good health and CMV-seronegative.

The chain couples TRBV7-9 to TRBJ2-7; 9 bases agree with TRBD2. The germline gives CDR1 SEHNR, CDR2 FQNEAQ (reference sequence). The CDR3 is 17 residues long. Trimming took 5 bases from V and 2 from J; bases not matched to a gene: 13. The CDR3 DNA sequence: TGTGCCAGCAGCCTTCCTCCAGTGGCTAGCGGGGCCTACGAGCAGTACTTC. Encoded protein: CASSLPPVASGAYEQYF.

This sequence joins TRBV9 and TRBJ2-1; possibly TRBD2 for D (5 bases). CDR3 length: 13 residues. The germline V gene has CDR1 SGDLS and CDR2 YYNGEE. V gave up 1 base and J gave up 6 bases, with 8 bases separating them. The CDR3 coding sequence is TGTGCCAGCAGCGTACACGGAGGCAATGAGCAGTTCTTC. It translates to CASSVHGGNEQFF.

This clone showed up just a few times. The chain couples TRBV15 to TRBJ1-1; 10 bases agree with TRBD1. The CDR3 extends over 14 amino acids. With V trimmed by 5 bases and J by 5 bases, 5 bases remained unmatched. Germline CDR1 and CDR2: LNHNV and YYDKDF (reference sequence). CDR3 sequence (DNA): TGTGCCACCAGCTGGACAGGGGGAGGGACTGAAGCTTTCTTT. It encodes CATSWTGGGTEAFF.

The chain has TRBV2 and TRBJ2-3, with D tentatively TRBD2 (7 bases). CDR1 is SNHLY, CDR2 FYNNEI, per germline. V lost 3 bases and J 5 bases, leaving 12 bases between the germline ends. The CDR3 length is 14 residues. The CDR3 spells CASSDRGAVDTQYF. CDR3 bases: TGTGCCAGCAGTGATCGGGGGGCGGTAGATACGCAGTATTTT. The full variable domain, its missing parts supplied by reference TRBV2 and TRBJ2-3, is EPEVTQTPSHQVTQMGQEVILRCVPISNHLYFYWYRQILGQKVEFLVSFYNNEISEKSEIFDDQFSVERPDGSNFTLKIRSTKLEDSAMYFCASSDRGAVDTQYFGPGTRLTVL.

DNA of the CDR3: TGTGCCAGCAGGCCCAGGGACAGGGGGCCTATTGGCTACACCTTC. The encoded protein is CASRPRDRGPIGYTF. The rearrangement joins TRBV28 to TRBJ1-2, with 12 bases matching TRBD1. CDR1 MDHEN and CDR2 SYDVKM come from the germline V gene. This CDR3 contains 15 residues. V gave up 6 bases and J gave up 7 bases; unmatched junction bases: 9.

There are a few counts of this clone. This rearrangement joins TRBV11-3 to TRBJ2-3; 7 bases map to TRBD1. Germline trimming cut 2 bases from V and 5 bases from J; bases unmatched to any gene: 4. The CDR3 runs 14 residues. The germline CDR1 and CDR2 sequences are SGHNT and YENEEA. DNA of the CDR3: TGTGCCAGCAGCTTACACAACAGGGGAGATACGCAGTATTTT. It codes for CASSLHNRGDTQYF. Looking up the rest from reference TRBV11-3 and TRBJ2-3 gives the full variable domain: EAGVVQSPRYKIIEKKQPVAFWCNPISGHNTLYWYLQNLGQGPELLIRYENEEAVDDSQLPKDRFSAERLKGVDSTLKIQPAELGDSAVYLCASSLHNRGDTQYFGPGTRLTVL.

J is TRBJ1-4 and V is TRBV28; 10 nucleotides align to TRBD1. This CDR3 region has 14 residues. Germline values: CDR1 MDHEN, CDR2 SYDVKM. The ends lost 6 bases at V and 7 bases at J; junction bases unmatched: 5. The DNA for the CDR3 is TGTGCCAGCAGAGCGGGACAGGGGCGTGAAAAACTGTTTTTT. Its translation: CASRAGQGREKLFF.

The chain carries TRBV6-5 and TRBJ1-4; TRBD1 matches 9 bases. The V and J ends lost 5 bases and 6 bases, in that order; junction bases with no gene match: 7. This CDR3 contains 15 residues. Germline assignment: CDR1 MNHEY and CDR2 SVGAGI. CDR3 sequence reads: CASSPQGASYEKLFF. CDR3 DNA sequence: TGTGCCAGCAGTCCACAGGGGGCGAGTTATGAAAAACTGTTTTTT.

The CDR3: CASSLSVGYEQYF. CDR3 nucleotide sequence: TGCGCCAGCAGCCTGTCGGTCGGGTACGAGCAGTACTTC. V and J are TRBV5-1 and TRBJ2-7; no clear D. The CDR3 length is 13 residues. V was cut by 4 bases and J by 4 bases, with 12 bases left in between. Germline V lookup: CDR1 SGHRS, CDR2 YFSETQ.

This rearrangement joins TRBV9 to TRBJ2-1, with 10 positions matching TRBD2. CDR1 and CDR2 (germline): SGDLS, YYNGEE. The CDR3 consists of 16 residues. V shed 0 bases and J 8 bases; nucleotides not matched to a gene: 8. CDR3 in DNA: TGTGCCAGCAGCGTAGAGGGACTAGCGAGAGGCGATGAGCAGTTCTTC. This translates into CASSVEGLARGDEQFF. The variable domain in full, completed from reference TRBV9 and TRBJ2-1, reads DSGVTQTPKHLITATGQRVTLRCSPRSGDLSVYWYQQSLDQGLQFLIQYYNGEERAKGNILERFSAQQFPDLHSELNLSSLELGDSALYFCASSVEGLARGDEQFFGPGTRLTVL.

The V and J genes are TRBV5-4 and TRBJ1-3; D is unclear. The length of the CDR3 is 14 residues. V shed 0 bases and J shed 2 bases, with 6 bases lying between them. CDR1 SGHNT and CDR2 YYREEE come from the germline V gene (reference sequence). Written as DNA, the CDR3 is TGTGCCAGCAGCTTGGATTCCACTGGAAACACCATATATTTT. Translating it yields CASSLDSTGNTIYF.

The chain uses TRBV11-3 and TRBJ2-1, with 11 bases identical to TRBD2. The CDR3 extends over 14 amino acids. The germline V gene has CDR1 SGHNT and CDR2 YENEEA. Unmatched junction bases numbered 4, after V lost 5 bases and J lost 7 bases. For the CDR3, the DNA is TGTGCCAGCAGCACTAGCGGGAGATATAATGAGCAGTTCTTC. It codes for CASSTSGRYNEQFF.

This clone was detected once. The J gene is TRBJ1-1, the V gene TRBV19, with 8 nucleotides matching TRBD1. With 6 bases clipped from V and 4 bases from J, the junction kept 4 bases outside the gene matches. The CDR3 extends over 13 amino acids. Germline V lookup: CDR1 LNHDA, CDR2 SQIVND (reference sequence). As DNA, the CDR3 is TGTGCCAGTAGCGACAGGGGAGGCACTGAAGCTTTCTTT. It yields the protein CASSDRGGTEAFF. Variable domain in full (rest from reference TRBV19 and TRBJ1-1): DGGITQSPKYLFRKEGQNVTLSCEQNLNHDAMYWYRQDPGQGLRLIYYSQIVNDFQKGDIAEGYSVSREKKESFPLTVTSAQKNPTAFYLCASSDRGGTEAFFGQGTRLTVV.

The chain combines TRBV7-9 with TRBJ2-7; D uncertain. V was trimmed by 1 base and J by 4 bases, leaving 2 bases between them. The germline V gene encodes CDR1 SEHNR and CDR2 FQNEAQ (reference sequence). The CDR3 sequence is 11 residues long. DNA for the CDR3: TGTGCCAGCAGCTTAGTATACGAGCAGTACTTC. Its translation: CASSLVYEQYF.

CDR3 in amino acids: CASSLTSGADTQYF. CDR3 DNA sequence: TGTGCCAGCAGCTTGACCTCCGGGGCAGATACGCAGTATTTT. The chain employs TRBV11-2 and TRBJ2-3; the D gene is possibly TRBD2 (5 bases). Trimming pared 3 bases from V and 4 bases from J, leaving 11 bases between. From germline, CDR1 is SGHAT and CDR2 FQNNGV. CDR3 length: 14 amino acids.

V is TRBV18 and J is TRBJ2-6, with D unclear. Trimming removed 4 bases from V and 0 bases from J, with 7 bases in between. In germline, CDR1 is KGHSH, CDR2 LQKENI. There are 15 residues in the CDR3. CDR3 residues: CASSQSPSGANVLTF. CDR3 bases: TGTGCCAGCTCACAAAGCCCCTCTGGGGCCAACGTCCTGACTTTC.

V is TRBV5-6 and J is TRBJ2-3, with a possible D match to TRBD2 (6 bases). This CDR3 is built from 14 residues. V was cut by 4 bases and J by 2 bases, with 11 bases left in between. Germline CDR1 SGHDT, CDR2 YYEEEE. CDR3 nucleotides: TGTGCCAGCAGCACCGGGACTTACACAGATACGCAGTATTTT. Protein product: CASSTGTYTDTQYF.

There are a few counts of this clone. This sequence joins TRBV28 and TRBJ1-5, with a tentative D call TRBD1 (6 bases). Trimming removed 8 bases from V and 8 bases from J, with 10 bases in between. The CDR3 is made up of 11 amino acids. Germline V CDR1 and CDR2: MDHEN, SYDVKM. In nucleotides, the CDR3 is TGTGCCAGCGGGACAAACAAGCCCCAGCATTTT. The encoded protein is CASGTNKPQHF.

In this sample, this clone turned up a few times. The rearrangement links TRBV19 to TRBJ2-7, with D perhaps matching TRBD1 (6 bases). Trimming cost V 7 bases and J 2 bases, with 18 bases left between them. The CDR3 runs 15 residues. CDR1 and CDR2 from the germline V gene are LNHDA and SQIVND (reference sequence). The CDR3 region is CASNPDGTGTYEQYF. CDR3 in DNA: TGTGCCAGTAACCCGGACGGAACAGGGACCTACGAGCAGTACTTC.

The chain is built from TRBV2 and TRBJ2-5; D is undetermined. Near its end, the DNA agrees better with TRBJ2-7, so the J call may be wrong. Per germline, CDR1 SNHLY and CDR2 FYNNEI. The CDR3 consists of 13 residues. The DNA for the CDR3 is TGTGCCAGCAGTGAAACGTATTCCTACGAGCAGTACTTC. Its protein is CASSETYSYEQYF.

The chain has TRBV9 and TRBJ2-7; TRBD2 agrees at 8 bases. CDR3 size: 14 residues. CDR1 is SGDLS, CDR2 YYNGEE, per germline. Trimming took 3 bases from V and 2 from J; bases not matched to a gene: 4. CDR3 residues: CASSGSGRAYEQYF. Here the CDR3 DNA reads TGTGCCAGCAGCGGCTCCGGGAGGGCCTACGAGCAGTACTTC.

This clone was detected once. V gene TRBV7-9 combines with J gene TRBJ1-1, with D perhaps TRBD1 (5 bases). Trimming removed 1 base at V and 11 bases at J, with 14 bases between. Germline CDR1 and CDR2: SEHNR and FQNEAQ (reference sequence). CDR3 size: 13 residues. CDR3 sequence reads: CASSLEQGSEAFF. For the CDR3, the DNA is TGTGCCAGCAGCTTAGAGCAGGGTTCGGAGGCTTTCTTT.

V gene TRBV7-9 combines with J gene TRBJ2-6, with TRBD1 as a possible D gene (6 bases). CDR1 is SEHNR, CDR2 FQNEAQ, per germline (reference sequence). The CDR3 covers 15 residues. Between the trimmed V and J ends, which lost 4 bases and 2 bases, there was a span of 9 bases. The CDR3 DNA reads TGTGCCAGCAGCTCTAGGACAGCTGGGGCCAACGTCCTGACTTTC. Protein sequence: CASSSRTAGANVLTF.